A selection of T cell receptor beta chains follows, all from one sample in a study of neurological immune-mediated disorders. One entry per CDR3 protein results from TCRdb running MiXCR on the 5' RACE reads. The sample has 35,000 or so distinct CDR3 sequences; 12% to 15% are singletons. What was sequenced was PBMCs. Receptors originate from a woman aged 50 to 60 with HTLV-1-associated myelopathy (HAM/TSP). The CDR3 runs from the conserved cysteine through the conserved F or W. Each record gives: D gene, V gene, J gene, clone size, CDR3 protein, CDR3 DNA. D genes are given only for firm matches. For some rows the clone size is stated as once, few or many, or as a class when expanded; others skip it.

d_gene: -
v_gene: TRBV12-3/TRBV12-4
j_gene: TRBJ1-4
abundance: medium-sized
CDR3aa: CASSPTVQTRATTNEKLFF
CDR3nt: TGTGCCAGCAGTCCGACGGTACAGACGAGGGCAACGACTAATGAAAAACTGTTTTTT

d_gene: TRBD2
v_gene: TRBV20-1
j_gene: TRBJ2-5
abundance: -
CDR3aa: CSAGGASGWETQYF
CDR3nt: TGCAGTGCCGGGGGGGCTAGCGGGTGGGAGACCCAGTACTTC

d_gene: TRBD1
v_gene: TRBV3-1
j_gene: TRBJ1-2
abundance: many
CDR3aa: CASSPGQGGDYTF
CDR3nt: TGTGCCAGCAGCCCCGGACAGGGCGGGGACTACACCTTC

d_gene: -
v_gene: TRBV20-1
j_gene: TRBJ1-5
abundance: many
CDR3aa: CSARDLGRYSNQPQHF
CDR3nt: TGCAGTGCTAGAGATTTAGGACGATATAGCAATCAGCCCCAGCATTTT

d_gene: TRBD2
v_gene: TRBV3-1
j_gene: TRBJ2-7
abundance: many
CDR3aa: CASSVSGYEQYF
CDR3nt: TGTGCCAGCAGCGTTAGCGGGTACGAGCAGTACTTC

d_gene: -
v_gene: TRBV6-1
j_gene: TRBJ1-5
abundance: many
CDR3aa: CASSGERYQPQHF
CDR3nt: TGTGCCAGCAGTGGGGAGAGGTATCAGCCCCAGCATTTT

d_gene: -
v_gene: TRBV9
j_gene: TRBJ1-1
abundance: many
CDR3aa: CASSVGPGTEAFF
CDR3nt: TGTGCCAGCAGCGTAGGGCCAGGTACTGAAGCTTTCTTT

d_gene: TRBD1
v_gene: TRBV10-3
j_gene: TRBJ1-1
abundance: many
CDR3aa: CAISDVGQLNTEAFF
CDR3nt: TGTGCCATCAGTGACGTGGGACAGTTGAACACTGAAGCTTTCTTT

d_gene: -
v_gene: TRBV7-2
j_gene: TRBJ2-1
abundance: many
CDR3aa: CASSRQYNEQFF
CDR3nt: TGTGCCAGCAGTCGACAGTACAATGAGCAGTTCTTC

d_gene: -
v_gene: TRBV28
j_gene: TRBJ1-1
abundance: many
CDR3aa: CASSLLMGEAFF
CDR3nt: TGTGCCAGCAGTTTATTAATGGGGGAAGCTTTCTTT

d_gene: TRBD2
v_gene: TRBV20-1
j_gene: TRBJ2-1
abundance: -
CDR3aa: CSAQAGQAVSEQFF
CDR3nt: TGCAGTGCTCAAGCGGGGCAGGCCGTGAGTGAGCAGTTCTTC